The TCR beta chain under discussion was sequenced for a study of blood T cell repertoires in COVID-19. The CDR3 has 14 amino acids. Germline values: CDR1 PRHDT, CDR2 FYEKMQ (reference sequence). V lost 1 base and J 1 base, leaving 7 bases between the germline ends. In the original analysis: Amplified reference gene primers provided the basis for estimating nucleated cell counts. The assay was immunoSEQ multiplex PCR, and TCRdb's table has in-frame clones only and misses some. V, J and clone size reflect that table, while D and trimming were determined from the DNA. The top ten hold 15% to 20% of the sample, which has some 170,000 clones, more than 75% seen once. Living in 20 to 30 US areas, the participants were between roughly 18 and 89 years of age. The study assigned cohorts using participant-reported clinical history. Cohort 3 donors were reported recovered after two negative PCRs, clearance, or symptom resolution.

Sequenced material: PBMCs or T cells enriched from blood (not recorded which). The clonotype was recovered from a woman aged 50 to 60 who had recovered from COVID-19. The V and J genes are TRBV13 and TRBJ2-5; tentatively, D is TRBD2 (5 bases). CDR3 sequence reads: CASSLEAGQETQYF. CDR3 DNA: TGTGCCAGCAGCTTAGAGGCGGGCCAAGAGACCCAGTACTTC.